The entry below gives a single TCR beta chain sequence along with its context. This clone's antigen is unknown. There are no base qualities to consult, and no much larger clone falls within one base. Receptors were amplified or captured by the immunoSEQ multiplex PCR assay. Each sample had some 94,000 TCR templates assayed by the deep sequencing platform. Genomic DNA extracted from sorted T cells was the material used for TCRbeta CDR3 sequencing. On the authors' methods: The R programming language was used for the clonal analysis of the TCRbeta CDR3 data. Alloreactive CD4+ and CD8+ clones were identified by comparing unstimulated samples to CFSE-low samples taken after the reaction. Regulatory or non-regulatory origin of alloreactive CD4+ clones was assigned by matching sequences to the sorted unstimulated Treg and non-Treg repertoires. TCRdb took this table from immuneACCESS and kept in-frame rearrangements with V and J called. Such tables lack part of the clones; where checked against another copy, unresolved V genes explain under half of the gap, and the rest is unexplained. V, J and clone size derive from that table, while D and trimming were established from the DNA sequence. The sample records around 86,000 clones, over 85% of which are singletons. Jointly, the top ten make up 0.3% of the sample.

TCRbeta CDR3 sequencing was performed on sorted unstimulated T cells and on proliferating T cells recovered from mixed lymphocyte reactions. Fresh whole blood from fewer than 11 HLA-typed healthy donors was used to isolate PBMCs. Unstimulated CD4+ non-regulatory T cells were FACS-sorted to map the origin of alloreactive clones. The CDR3 starts with the cysteine, ends with the phenylalanine, and has 15 residues. This entry keeps only the CDR3 DNA: 45 bases, framed from base 1. CDR1 and CDR2, per the germline V gene, are SGHRS and YFSETQ. Trimming accounts for 7 bases at V and 2 bases at J, while the number of junction bases matched to no gene is 8. These data belong to a study of siplizumab effects on memory and regulatory T cells (dated by TCRdb to the late 2010s). About the study as a whole: The study looked at the effect of siplizumab, an anti-CD2 antibody, on alloreactive T-cell subsets in allogeneic mixed lymphocyte reactions made from human PBMCs.

What the study reported, not specific to this receptor: No functional confirmation was obtained for the suppressive function of proliferating Tregs from siplizumab cultures. In reactions with siplizumab, an average of about 69% of mappable alloreactive CD4+ clones were Treg-derived, compared with roughly 27% in control reactions. Unstimulated naive T cells appeared to be more diverse than memory T cells, and naive cells seemed to make a substantial contribution to the alloresponse. Roughly 75-96% of proliferating CD4+ or CD8+ clones could not be assigned a naive or memory phenotype. Sequences below about 10^-5 frequency were poorly captured, so only a minor fraction of alloreactive clones could be mapped to unstimulated subsets. The cumulative frequency of alloreactive sequences traceable to unstimulated CD4+ memory T cells was significantly reduced by siplizumab.

Specimen: non-Treg CD4+ T cells sorted from blood. The sample's cell subset or site, from its label and the paper: FACS-sorted unstimulated CD4+ non-regulatory T cells. The sequence is built from TRBV5-1 and TRBJ1-2, with 10 bases in between that match TRBD1. This clonotype was sampled from a human donor in good health. At the DNA level, the sequence is TGCGCCAGCGGGACAGGGGAATATACAAACTATGGCTACACCTTC. It is translated as CASGTGEYTNYGYTF.